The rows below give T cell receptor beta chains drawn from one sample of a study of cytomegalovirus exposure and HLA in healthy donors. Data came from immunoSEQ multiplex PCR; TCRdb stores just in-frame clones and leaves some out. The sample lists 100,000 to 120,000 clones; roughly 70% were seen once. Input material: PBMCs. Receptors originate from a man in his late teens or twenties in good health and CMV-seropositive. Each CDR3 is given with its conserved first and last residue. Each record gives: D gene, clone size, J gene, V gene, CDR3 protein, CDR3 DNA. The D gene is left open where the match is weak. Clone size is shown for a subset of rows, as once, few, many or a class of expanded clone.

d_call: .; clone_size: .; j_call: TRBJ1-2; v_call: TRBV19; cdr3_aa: CASSPLAPAGYTF; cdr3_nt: TGTGCCAGTAGCCCTCTCGCCCCCGCGGGCTACACCTTC
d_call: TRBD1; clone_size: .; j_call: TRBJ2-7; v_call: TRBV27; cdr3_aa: CASSLSPGGGYEQYF; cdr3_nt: TGTGCCAGCAGTTTATCGCCAGGGGGCGGATACGAGCAGTACTTC
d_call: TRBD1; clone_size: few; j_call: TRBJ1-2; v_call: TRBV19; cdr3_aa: CASSERDRPYGYTF; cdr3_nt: TGTGCCAGTAGTGAACGGGACAGACCTTATGGCTACACCTTC
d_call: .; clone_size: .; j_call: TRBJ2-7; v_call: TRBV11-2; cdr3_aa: CASSLESYEQYF; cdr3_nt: TGTGCCAGCAGCTTAGAGAGTTACGAGCAGTACTTC
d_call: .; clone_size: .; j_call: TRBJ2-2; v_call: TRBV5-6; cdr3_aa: CASSFVGGSFTGELFF; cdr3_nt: TGTGCCAGCAGCTTCGTGGGGGGTTCGTTCACCGGGGAGCTGTTTTTT
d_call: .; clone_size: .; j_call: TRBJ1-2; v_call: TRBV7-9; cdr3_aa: CASSLDSSYGYTF; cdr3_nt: TGTGCCAGCAGCTTAGACAGCTCCTATGGCTACACCTTC
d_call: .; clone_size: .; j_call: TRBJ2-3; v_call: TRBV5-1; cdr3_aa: CASSYQGMTDTQYF; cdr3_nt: TGCGCCAGCAGCTACCAGGGTATGACAGATACGCAGTATTTT
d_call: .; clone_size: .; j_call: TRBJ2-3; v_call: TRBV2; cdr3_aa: CASSEASQGTDTQYF; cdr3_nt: TGTGCCAGCAGTGAAGCGTCCCAGGGCACAGATACGCAGTATTTT
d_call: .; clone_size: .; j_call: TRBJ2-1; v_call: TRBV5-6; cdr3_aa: CASSFGVSDEQFF; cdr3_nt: TGTGCCAGCAGCTTCGGGGTTTCGGATGAGCAGTTCTTC
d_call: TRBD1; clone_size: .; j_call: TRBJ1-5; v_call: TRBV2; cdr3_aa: CASSGGQGTQPQHF; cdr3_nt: TGTGCCAGCAGTGGGGGACAGGGCACCCAGCCCCAGCATTTT
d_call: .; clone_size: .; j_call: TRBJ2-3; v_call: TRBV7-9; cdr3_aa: CASSPASTDTQYF; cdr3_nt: TGTGCCAGCTCCCCCGCGAGCACAGATACGCAGTATTTT
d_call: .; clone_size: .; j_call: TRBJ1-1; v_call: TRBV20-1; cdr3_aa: CSARGPTEAFF; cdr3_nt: TGCAGTGCTAGGGGGCCCACTGAAGCTTTCTTT
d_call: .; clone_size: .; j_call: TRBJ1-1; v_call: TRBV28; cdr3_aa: CASKGVWMNTEAFF; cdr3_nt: TGTGCCAGCAAAGGGGTATGGATGAACACTGAAGCTTTCTTT
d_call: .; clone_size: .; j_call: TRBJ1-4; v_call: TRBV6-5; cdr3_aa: CASRPERATNEKLFF; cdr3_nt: TGTGCCAGCAGACCCGAGAGGGCAACTAATGAAAAACTGTTTTTT
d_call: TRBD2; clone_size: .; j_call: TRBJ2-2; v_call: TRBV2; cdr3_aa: CASRREGTNTGELFF; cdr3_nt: TGTGCCAGCAGGAGGGAGGGAACGAACACCGGGGAGCTGTTTTTT
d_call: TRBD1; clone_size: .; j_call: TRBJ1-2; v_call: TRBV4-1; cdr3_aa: CASSHSPGTGFYGYTF; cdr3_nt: TGCGCCAGCAGCCACAGTCCCGGGACAGGATTCTATGGCTACACCTTC
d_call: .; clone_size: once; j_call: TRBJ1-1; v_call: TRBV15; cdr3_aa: CATSRAETRVDTEAFF; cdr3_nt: TGTGCCACCAGCAGAGCTGAAACCAGGGTTGACACTGAAGCTTTCTTT
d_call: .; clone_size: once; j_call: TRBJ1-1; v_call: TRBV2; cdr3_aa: CASTEDPTGNTEAFF; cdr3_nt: TGTGCCAGCACCGAGGACCCGACAGGGAACACTGAAGCTTTCTTT
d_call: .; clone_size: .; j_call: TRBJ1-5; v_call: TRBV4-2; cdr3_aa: CASSQDLGGGQPQHF; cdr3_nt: TGTGCCAGCAGCCAAGATTTGGGTGGAGGGCAGCCCCAGCATTTT
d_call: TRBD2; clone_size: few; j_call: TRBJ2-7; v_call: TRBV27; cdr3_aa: CASSPGGEVSYEQYF; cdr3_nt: TGTGCCAGCAGCCCCGGGGGGGAAGTGTCCTACGAGCAGTACTTC
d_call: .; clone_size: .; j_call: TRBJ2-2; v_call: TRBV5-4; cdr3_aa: CASSLFGLGADTGELFF; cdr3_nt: TGTGCCAGCAGCTTGTTTGGTTTAGGGGCCGACACCGGGGAGCTGTTTTTT
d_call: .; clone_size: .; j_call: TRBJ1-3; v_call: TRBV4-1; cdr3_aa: CASSQDASGSGNTIYF; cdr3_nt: TGCGCCAGCAGCCAAGATGCGTCGGGAAGTGGAAACACCATATATTTT
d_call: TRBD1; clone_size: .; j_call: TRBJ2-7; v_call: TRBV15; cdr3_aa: CATSARDRQYF; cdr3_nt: TGTGCCACCAGCGCCCGGGACAGGCAGTACTTC
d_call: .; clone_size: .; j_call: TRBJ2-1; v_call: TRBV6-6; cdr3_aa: CASSYTSAASYNEQFF; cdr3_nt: TGTGCCAGCAGTTATACCAGCGCAGCTTCCTACAATGAGCAGTTCTTC
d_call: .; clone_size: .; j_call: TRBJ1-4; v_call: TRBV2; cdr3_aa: CASLTGINEKLFF; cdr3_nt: TGTGCCAGTCTGACAGGAATCAATGAAAAACTGTTTTTT
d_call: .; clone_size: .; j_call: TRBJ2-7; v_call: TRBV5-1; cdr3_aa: CASSLGPTGRSYEQYF; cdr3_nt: TGCGCCAGCAGCTTGGGGCCGACAGGCCGCTCCTACGAGCAGTACTTC
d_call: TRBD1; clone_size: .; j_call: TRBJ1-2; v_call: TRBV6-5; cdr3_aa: CASSYSGQGSYGYTF; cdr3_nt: TGTGCCAGCAGTTACTCGGGACAGGGGTCCTATGGCTACACCTTC
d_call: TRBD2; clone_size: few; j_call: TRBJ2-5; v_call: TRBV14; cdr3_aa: CASSQIAGASGRRHF; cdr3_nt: TGTGCCAGCAGCCAAATAGCGGGGGCTTCCGGTCGACGGCACTTC
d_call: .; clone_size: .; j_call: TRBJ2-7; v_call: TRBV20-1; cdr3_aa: CSARTTHEQYF; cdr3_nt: TGCAGTGCTAGAACAACCCACGAGCAGTACTTC
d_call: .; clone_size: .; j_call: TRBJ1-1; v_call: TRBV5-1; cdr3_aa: CASSLGAGLWSTEAFF; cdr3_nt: TGCGCCAGCAGCTTGGGGGCAGGGCTGTGGAGCACTGAAGCTTTCTTT
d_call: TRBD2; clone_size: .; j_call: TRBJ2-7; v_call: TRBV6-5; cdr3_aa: CANINFGGGSYEQYF; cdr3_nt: TGTGCCAACATCAACTTCGGGGGGGGAAGCTACGAGCAGTACTTC
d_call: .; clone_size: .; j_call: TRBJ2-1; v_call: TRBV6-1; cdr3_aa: CASSGHGRDEQFF; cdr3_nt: TGTGCCAGCAGTGGCCATGGGCGGGATGAGCAGTTCTTC
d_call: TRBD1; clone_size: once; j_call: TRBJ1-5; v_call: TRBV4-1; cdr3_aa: CASSPVGQGYFQPQHF; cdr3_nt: TGCGCCAGCAGCCCAGTTGGACAGGGGTATTTTCAGCCCCAGCATTTT
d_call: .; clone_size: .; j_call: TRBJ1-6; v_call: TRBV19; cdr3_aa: CASSHRFDSPLHF; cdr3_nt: TGTGCCAGTAGTCACAGGTTCGATTCACCCCTCCACTTT
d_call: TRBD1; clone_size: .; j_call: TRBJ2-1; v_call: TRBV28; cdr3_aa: CASSSRTGGWYEQFF; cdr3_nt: TGTGCCAGCAGTTCCCGGACAGGGGGCTGGTATGAGCAGTTCTTC
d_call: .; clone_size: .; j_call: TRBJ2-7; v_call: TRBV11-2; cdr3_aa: CASSSSTGWEQYF; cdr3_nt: TGTGCCAGCAGCTCCTCGACAGGTTGGGAGCAGTACTTC
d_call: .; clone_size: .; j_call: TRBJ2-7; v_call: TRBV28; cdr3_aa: CASSSIARGNLYEQYF; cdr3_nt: TGTGCCAGCAGTTCCATCGCTCGGGGGAACCTCTACGAGCAGTACTTC
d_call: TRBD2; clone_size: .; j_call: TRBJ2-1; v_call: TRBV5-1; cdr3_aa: CASSERLAGVYNEQFF; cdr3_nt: TGCGCCAGCAGCGAAAGACTAGCGGGGGTTTACAATGAGCAGTTCTTC
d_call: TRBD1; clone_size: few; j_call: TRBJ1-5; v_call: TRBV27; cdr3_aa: CARIPGQRYQPQHF; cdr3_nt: TGTGCCAGAATACCGGGACAGCGATATCAGCCCCAGCATTTT
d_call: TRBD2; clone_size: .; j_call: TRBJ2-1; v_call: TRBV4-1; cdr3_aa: CASSQLAGGHEQFF; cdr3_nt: TGCGCCAGCAGCCAGTTAGCGGGGGGCCATGAGCAGTTCTTC
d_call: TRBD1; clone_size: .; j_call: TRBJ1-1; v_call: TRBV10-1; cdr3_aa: CASSGDRGVGNTEAFF; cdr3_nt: TGCGCCAGCAGTGGGGACAGGGGTGTCGGGAACACTGAAGCTTTCTTT